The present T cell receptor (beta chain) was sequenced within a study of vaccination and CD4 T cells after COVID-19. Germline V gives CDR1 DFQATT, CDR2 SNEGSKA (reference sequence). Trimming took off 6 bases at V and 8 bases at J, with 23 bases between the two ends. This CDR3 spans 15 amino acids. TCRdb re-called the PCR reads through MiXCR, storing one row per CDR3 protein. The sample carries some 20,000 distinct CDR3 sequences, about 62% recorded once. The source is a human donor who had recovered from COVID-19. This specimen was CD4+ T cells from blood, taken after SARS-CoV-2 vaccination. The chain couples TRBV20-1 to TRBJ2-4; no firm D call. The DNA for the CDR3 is TGCAGTGCACCTGACGCCAGGACCGATAGGGACATTCAGTACTTC. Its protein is CSAPDARTDRDIQYF.